The rows below give T cell receptor beta chains drawn from one sample of a study of blood T cell repertoires in COVID-19. Clones were sequenced by immunoSEQ multiplex PCR, and TCRdb holds only the in-frame ones, with some missing. The data show hundreds of thousands of clones, roughly nine tenths seen once. The sequencing sample was made of peripheral blood. The receptors here all came from a young man with active or convalescent COVID-19. Both conserved end residues are part of each CDR3. Clone size is stated in some rows and not others, as once, few, many or a class when expanded.

clone_size	v_call	j_call	cdr3_aa
.	TRBV7-9	TRBJ2-3	CASSLGVAGLITDTQYF
.	TRBV6-5	TRBJ2-2	CASKSSGEITGELFF
few	TRBV19	TRBJ1-5	CASSIGGDQPQHF
.	TRBV9	TRBJ2-3	CASTPLASGGPDTQYF
few	TRBV5-6	TRBJ1-1	CASSLAPGTPRAFF
.	TRBV5-6	TRBJ2-7	CASSLVQGGEQYF
once	TRBV6-4	TRBJ2-2	CASSVNGLLDTGELFF
.	TRBV3-1/TRBV3-2	TRBJ2-7	CASSQVSGTNEQYF
.	TRBV7-9	TRBJ2-7	CASSPVFEQYF
once	TRBV29-1	TRBJ1-1	CSVEDPGGTEAFF
.	TRBV3-1/TRBV3-2	TRBJ2-2	CASSPMGLAPGELFF
.	TRBV4-1	TRBJ2-1	CASSQSRSHEQFF
.	TRBV29-1	TRBJ1-3	CSVEITGGGRNTIYF
.	TRBV7-2	TRBJ1-1	CASSLTGVGTEAFF
.	TRBV6-2/TRBV6-3	TRBJ2-2	CASSFVGENTGELFF
.	TRBV6-5	TRBJ2-7	CASSYGRDRGLWEQYF
.	TRBV10-3	TRBJ1-3	CAISESIQSSGNTIYF
.	TRBV19	TRBJ2-2	CASSPLAGEVRTGELFF
.	TRBV12-3/TRBV12-4	TRBJ2-7	CASSKRWSDEQYF
.	TRBV28	TRBJ2-5	CASLPPTHQLEQGQETQYF
.	TRBV6-5	TRBJ1-1	CASSYRDTNTEAFF
.	TRBV9	TRBJ2-5	CASSVGSAGPNRYQETQYF
once	TRBV18	TRBJ2-7	CASSPGTSGVGEQYF